This T cell receptor (beta chain) came from a study of blood T cells in healthy people across ages (dated by TCRdb to between 2014 and 2017). Turning to the overall study: Template switching captured roughly one uniquely barcoded TCR beta cDNA molecule per two T cells in model experiments. Two additional independent replicas of 1 million unique cDNA reads from the same blood draw were analyzed for two donors (one aged 18 to 30 and one aged 80 or older). Donors of different ages were randomly distributed across sequencing lanes to avoid experimental bias. The donors were divided into four age groups: young (average roughly 15 years), middle-aged (around 37), aged (around 67) and long-lived (82). The study measured age-related changes in TCR beta repertoire diversity using deep sequencing normalized with unique cDNA molecular identifiers. Study-level results and caveats: Because donor CMV infection status was unknown, age-related changes in expanded clonotypes were potentially confounded. Estimates of total diversity from one million sequenced T cells were regarded as lower bounds and underestimates. Because profiling used bulk unsorted PBMCs, naive and antigen-experienced compartments could not be compared conclusively. The percentage of naive T cells measured by flow cytometry correlated strongly with observed TCR beta diversity. As age increased, observed TCR beta diversity per million T cells dropped in a roughly linear way, and a significant reduction was already evident by age roughly 36. The long-lived group showed more naive CD4+ T cells, fewer expanded clones and increased TCR diversity than the aged group, suggesting age selection.

The donors were a few dozen Caucasian individuals from Russia, aged 6 to 90 years, who were systemically healthy. Each donor gave 8 to 10 milliliters of peripheral blood, drawn into EDTA-treated Vacutainer tubes. Ficoll-Paque density-gradient centrifugation was used to isolate PBMCs, with at least 6.5 million per sample. Trizol reagent was used to extract total RNA from the PBMCs, yielding at least 5 micrograms per sample. For every donor, flow cytometry on a PBMC aliquot measured the percentage of naive CD45RAhigh/CD27high T cells. This clonotype was seen more than once but under ten times. Its specific antigen is unknown. Base qualities are not at hand, and no much larger clone is one base apart. The library was produced with 5' RACE. These reads were obtained on an Illumina HiSeq 2500. A second PCR of roughly 6 to 11 cycles was run with a J-beta primer mix and a sample-barcoded 5' primer. A unique molecular identifier was introduced onto each TCR beta cDNA molecule by a template-switch 5' adaptor carrying 12 random nucleotides. Each sample yielded at least 3 million CDR3-containing paired-end reads. All of the RNA was converted into first-strand cDNA using the Mint cDNA synthesis kit, with a TRBC-specific oligonucleotide serving as the primer. After uracil-DNA glycosylase treatment, a first 18-cycle PCR used universal primers M1SS and BC2_uni_R on all cDNA. The original methods were these. For normalization, 1 million high-quality reads, each with a distinct molecular identifier, were randomly selected from each sample. Reads with shared molecular identifiers were discarded instead of being binned into consensus sequences. CDR3 identification, clonotype clustering and error correction used MiTCR with a Q25 quality threshold and the strictest error-elimination algorithm. A nonparametric unseen species model with Euler transformation was used to estimate a lower bound on total TCR beta diversity. TCRdb reworked the public reads: Q25 trimming with fastp, MiXCR clone assembly, productive beta chains retained. Rows matching on CDR3 protein sequence are summarized as one entry with the most common DNA and genes. TCRdb's processing, not the authors', yielded these V and J calls. Recorded for this sample are 270,000 or so distinct CDR3 sequences; around 29% of them occurred a single time. Of the sample, 25% to 30% is held by the ten largest clones.

The V and J ends are trimmed by 6 bases and 0 bases, leaving 8 bases between them. The CDR3 covers 13 residues, taking in both the cysteine and the phenylalanine. Only CDR3 DNA is held: 39 bases, read in frame from base 1. The germline V gene gives CDR1 as MNHEY and CDR2 as SVGEGT. The receptor was isolated from an older woman in good health. Rearrangement joined TRBV6-2 or TRBV6-3 to TRBJ1-1; TRBD1 is a possible D gene, resting on 5 matching bases. Sequenced: blood. The CDR3: CASRGRMNTEAFF. The DNA sequence follows: TGTGCCAGCAGGGGACGGATGAACACTGAAGCTTTCTTT.